These T cell receptor beta chains were read from a single sample in a study of CD4 T cells in relation to SARS-CoV-2 and coronaviruses. TCRdb's table, derived via immunoSEQ multiplex PCR, lists solely in-frame clones and lacks some. The sample lists approximately 16,000 clones; roughly 71% were seen once. These receptors have no identified antigens. What was sequenced was CD4+ T cells from PBMCs, cultured in vitro. All receptors come from a human donor in good health. The CDR3 runs from the conserved cysteine through the conserved F or W. The order of the fields is D gene, clone size, J gene, V gene, CDR3 DNA, CDR3 protein. D genes are given only for firm matches. For some rows the clone size is stated as once, few or many, or as a class when expanded; others skip it.

.,few,TRBJ1-1,TRBV5-1,TGCGCCAGCAGCACGACGGCGGGTCCCAAAGCTTTCTTT,CASSTTAGPKAFF
TRBD2,.,TRBJ2-2,TRBV6-1,TGTGCCTTGAGCGGGAGGAACACCGGGGAGCTGTTTTTT,CALSGRNTGELFF
TRBD2,.,TRBJ2-3,TRBV5-4,TGTGCCAGCAGCAGGGGACTAGCGGGAGTCACAGATACGCAGTATTTT,CASSRGLAGVTDTQYF
.,.,TRBJ2-1,TRBV2,TGTGCCAGCAACGGCTACTCGACAAATGAGCAGTTCTTC,CASNGYSTNEQFF
.,.,TRBJ1-1,TRBV9,TGTGCCAGCAGCGTAGAGCCCAGAGTGGGATCGGGCACTGAAGCTTTCTTT,CASSVEPRVGSGTEAFF
.,.,TRBJ2-1,TRBV5-1,TGCGCCAGCAGCTTGGATCTTAGAAGCTCCTACAATGAGCAGTTCTTC,CASSLDLRSSYNEQFF
.,.,TRBJ1-1,TRBV5-1,TGCGCCAGCAGCTCCACAGGGACCGAAGCTTTCTTT,CASSSTGTEAFF
TRBD2,.,TRBJ2-1,TRBV5-1,TGCGCCAGCAGCTTGTGGGCTAGCGGGAGGGCCAGTGAGCAGTTCTTC,CASSLWASGRASEQFF
.,.,TRBJ1-1,TRBV7-3,TGTGCCAGCAGCTGGGGACGGGCGAACACTGAAGCTTTCTTT,CASSWGRANTEAFF
.,.,TRBJ1-1,TRBV19,TGTGCCAGTATTGCATTCCAATTGAACACTGAAGCTTTCTTT,CASIAFQLNTEAFF
.,.,TRBJ2-5,TRBV11-2,TGTGCCAGCAGCTTATCCCGGGACTTGGGGGAGACCCAGTACTTC,CASSLSRDLGETQYF
.,.,TRBJ1-2,TRBV10-3,TGTGCCATCAGTGAGTCTGCAATCTCCGGCTACACCTTC,CAISESAISGYTF
TRBD2,few,TRBJ2-2,TRBV7-9,TGTGCCAGCAGCTTAGGGACTAGCGGGACCGGGGAGCTGTTTTTT,CASSLGTSGTGELFF
.,once,TRBJ2-2,TRBV6-5,TGTGCCAGCGACCGAGGGGGGTGGGAGCTGTTTTTT,CASDRGGWELFF
.,.,TRBJ1-2,TRBV11-2,TGTGCCAGCAGCTTAGGCCCCACACTCTATGGCTACACCTTC,CASSLGPTLYGYTF
TRBD1,once,TRBJ1-1,TRBV27,TGTGCCAGCAGCCTCATGACAGGGCTGAACACTGAAGCTTTCTTT,CASSLMTGLNTEAFF
.,.,TRBJ1-2,TRBV12-5,TGTGCTAGTGGTACCCCGACAGGAATTTTTTCAGGAGGCTATGGCTACACCTTC,CASGTPTGIFSGGYGYTF
.,once,TRBJ2-1,TRBV7-2,TGTGCCAGCAGCGTGACTAGATTTGATGAGCAGTTCTTC,CASSVTRFDEQFF
TRBD1,.,TRBJ1-5,TRBV19,TGTGCCAGTAGTAAAGACAGGGGGAGAAATCAGCCCCAGCATTTT,CASSKDRGRNQPQHF
.,.,TRBJ2-7,TRBV5-1,TGCGCCAGCAGCTTGGTTAGCGGAAGCTCCTACGAGCAGTACTTC,CASSLVSGSSYEQYF
.,.,TRBJ1-5,TRBV30,TGTGCCTGGAGTGTAGGTATGAGTTATAGCAATCAGCCCCAGCATTTT,CAWSVGMSYSNQPQHF
.,few,TRBJ1-3,TRBV2,TGTGCCAGCAGGAAATTAGCCGGGGGCACCATATATTTT,CASRKLAGGTIYF
.,.,TRBJ1-2,TRBV2,TGTGCCAGCAGTTCCCAAGCCGGGACGAGGACCTGGGGCTACACCTTC,CASSSQAGTRTWGYTF
TRBD1,.,TRBJ1-6,TRBV27,TGTGCCAGCAGTGCAGGGACAGCGCCCAGCCCCCTCCACTTT,CASSAGTAPSPLHF
.,.,TRBJ1-2,TRBV20-1,TGCAGTGCTAGAGATAGGGAGTACACCTTC,CSARDREYTF
.,.,TRBJ2-7,TRBV10-3,TGTGCCATCACAGGGACCCACTTCTACGAGCAGTACTTC,CAITGTHFYEQYF